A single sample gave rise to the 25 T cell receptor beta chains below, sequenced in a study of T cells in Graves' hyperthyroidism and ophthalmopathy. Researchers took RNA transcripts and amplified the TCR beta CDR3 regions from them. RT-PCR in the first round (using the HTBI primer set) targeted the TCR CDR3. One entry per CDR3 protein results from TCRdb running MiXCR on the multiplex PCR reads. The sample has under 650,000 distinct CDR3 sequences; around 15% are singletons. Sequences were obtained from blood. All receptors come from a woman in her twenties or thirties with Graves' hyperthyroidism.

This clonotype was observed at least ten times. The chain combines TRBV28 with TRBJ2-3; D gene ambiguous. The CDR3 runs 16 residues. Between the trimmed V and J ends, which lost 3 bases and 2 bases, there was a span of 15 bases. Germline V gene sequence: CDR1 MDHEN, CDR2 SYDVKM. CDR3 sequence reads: CASSLVVTRNTDTQYF. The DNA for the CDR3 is TGTGCCAGCAGTTTGGTGGTGACGAGAAACACAGATACGCAGTATTTT.

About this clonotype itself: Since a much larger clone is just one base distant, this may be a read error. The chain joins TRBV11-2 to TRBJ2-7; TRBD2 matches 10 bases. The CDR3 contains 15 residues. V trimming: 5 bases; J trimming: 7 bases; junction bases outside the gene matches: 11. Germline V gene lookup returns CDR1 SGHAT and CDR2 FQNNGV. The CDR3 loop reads CASSPSGSLVNEQYF. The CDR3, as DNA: TGTGCCAGCAGCCCTAGCGGGAGCTTAGTGAATGAGCAGTACTTC. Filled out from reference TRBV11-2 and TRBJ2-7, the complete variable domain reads EAGVAQSPRYKIIEKRQSVAFWCNPISGHATLYWYQQILGQGPKLLIQFQNNGVVDDSQLPKDRFSAERLKGVDSTLKIQPAKLEDSAVYLCASSPSGSLVNEQYFGPGTRLTVT.

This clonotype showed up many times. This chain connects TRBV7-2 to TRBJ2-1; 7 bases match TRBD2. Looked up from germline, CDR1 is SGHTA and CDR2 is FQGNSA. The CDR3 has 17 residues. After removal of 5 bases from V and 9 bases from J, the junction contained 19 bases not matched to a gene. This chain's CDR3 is CASSHSLLAQRKGEQFF. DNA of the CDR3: TGTGCCAGCAGCCACTCCTTACTAGCGCAGAGGAAGGGTGAGCAGTTCTTC.

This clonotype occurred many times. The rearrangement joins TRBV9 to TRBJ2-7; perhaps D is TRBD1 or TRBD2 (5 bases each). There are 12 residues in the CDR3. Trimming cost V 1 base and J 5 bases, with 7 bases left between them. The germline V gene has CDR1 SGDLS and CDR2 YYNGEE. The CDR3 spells CASSVRGDEQYF. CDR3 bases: TGTGCCAGCAGCGTAAGAGGGGACGAGCAGTACTTC.

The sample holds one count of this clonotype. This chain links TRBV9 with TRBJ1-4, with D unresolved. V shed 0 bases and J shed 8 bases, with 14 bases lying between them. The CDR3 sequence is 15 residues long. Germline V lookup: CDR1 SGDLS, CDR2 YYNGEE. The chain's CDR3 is CASSVGSSRREKLFF. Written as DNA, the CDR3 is TGTGCCAGCAGCGTAGGTTCCTCCAGGCGGGAAAAACTGTTTTTT.

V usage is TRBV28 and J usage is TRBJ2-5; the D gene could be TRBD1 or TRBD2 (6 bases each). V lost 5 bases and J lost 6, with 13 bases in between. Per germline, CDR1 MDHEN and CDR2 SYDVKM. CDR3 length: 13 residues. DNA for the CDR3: TGTGCCAGCAGTCCCGGGGGCGCAAAGACCCAGTACTTC. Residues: CASSPGGAKTQYF.

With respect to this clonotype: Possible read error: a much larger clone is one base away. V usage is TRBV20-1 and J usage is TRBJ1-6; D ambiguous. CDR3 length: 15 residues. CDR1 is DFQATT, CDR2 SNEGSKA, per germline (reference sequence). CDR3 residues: CSTRDSEKHNSPLHF. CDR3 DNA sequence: TGCAGTACTAGAGATTCGGAGAAACATAATTCACCCCTCCACTTT.

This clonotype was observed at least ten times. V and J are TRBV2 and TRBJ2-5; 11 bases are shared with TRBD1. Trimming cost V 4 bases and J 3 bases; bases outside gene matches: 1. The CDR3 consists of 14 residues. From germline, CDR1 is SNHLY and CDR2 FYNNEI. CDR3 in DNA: TGTGCCAGCAGTGGGACAGGGGGCGAAGAGACCCAGTACTTC. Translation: CASSGTGGEETQYF.

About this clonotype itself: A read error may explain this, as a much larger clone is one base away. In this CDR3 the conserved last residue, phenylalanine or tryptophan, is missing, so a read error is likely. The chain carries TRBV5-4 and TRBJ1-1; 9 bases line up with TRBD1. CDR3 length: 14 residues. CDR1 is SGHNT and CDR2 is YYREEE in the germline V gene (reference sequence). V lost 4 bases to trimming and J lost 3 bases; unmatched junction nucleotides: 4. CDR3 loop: CASSPGQGYTEAFL. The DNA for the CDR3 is TGTGCCAGCAGCCCAGGACAGGGGTACACTGAAGCTTTCCTT.

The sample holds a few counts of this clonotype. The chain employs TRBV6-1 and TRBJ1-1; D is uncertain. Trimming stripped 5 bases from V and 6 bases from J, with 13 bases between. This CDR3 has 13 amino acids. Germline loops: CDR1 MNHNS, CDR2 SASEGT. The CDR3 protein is CASSPGPTSEAFF. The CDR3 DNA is TGTGCCAGCAGTCCAGGTCCGACCTCTGAAGCTTTCTTT.

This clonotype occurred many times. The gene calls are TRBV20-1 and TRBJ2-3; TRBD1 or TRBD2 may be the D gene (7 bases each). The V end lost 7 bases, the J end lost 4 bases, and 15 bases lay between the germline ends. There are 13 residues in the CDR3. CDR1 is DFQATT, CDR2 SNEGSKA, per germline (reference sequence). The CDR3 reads CSGGAGGADTQYF. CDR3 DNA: TGCAGTGGAGGGGCAGGGGGGGCAGATACGCAGTATTTT.

Here the CDR3 DNA reads TGTGCCAGCAGTGAAGCGCTTCAGGGCGAGCAGTACTTC. Amino acids: CASSEALQGEQYF. The V and J genes are TRBV2 and TRBJ2-7; a possible D gene is TRBD1 (5 bases). Trimming pared 0 bases from V and 6 bases from J, leaving 9 bases between. Germline values: CDR1 SNHLY, CDR2 FYNNEI. The CDR3 runs to 13 residues.

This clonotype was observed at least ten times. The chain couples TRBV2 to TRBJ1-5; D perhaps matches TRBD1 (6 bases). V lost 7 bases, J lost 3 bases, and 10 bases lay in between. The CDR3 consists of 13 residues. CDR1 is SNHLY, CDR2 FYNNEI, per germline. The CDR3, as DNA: TGTGCCAGCAAGAGACAGGTCAATCAGCCCCAGCATTTT. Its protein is CASKRQVNQPQHF.

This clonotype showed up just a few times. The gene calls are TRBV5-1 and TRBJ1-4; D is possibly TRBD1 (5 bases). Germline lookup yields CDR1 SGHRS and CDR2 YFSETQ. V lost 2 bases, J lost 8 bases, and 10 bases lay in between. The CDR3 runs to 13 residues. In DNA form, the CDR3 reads TGCGCCAGCAGCTTTGGGGCGGTGGAAAAACTGTTTTTT. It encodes CASSFGAVEKLFF. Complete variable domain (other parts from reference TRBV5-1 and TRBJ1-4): KAGVTQTPRYLIKTRGQQVTLSCSPISGHRSVSWYQQTPGQGLQFLFEYFSETQRNKGNFPGRFSGRQFSNSRSEMNVSTLELGDSALYLCASSFGAVEKLFFGSGTQLSVL.

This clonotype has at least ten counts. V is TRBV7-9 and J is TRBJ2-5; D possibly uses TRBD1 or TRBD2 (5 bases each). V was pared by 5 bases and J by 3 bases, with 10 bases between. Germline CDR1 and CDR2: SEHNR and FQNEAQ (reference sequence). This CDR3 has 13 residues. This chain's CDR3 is CASSGSREETQYF. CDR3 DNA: TGTGCCAGCAGCGGGAGCAGGGAAGAGACCCAGTACTTC.

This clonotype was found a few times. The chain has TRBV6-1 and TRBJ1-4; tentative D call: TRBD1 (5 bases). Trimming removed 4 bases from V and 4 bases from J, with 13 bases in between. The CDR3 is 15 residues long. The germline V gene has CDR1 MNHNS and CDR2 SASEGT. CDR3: CASSASGGGNEKLFF. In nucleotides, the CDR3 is TGTGCCAGCAGTGCTTCGGGGGGGGGTAATGAAAAACTGTTTTTT.

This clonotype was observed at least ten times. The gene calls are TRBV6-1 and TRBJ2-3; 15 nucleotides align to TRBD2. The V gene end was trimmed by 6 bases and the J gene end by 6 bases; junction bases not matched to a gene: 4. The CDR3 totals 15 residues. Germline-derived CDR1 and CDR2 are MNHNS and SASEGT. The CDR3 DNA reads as TGTGCCAGCAGACGTGGGACTAGCGGGAGGGATACGCAGTATTTT. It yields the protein CASRRGTSGRDTQYF.

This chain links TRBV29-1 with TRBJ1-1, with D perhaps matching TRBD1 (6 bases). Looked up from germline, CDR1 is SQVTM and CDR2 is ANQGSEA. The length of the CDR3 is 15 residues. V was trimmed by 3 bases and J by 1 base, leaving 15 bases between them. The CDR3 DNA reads TGCAGCGTTGATGGGGGCACTTCCGGGAACACTGAAGCTTTCTTT. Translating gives CSVDGGTSGNTEAFF.

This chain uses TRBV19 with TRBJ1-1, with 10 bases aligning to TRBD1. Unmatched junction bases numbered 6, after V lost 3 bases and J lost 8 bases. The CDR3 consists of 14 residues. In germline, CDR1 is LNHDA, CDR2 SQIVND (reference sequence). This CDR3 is CASSIQGQGIEAFF. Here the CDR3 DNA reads TGTGCCAGTAGTATCCAGGGACAGGGGATCGAAGCTTTCTTT. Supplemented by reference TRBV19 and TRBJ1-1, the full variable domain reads DGGITQSPKYLFRKEGQNVTLSCEQNLNHDAMYWYRQDPGQGLRLIYYSQIVNDFQKGDIAEGYSVSREKKESFPLTVTSAQKNPTAFYLCASSIQGQGIEAFFGQGTRLTVV.

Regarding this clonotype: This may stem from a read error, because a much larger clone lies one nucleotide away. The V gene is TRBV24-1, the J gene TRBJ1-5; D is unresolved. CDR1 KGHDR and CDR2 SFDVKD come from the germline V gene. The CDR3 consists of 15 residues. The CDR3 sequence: CATSDPKGSNQPQRF. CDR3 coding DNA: TGTGCCACCAGTGATCCGAAAGGAAGCAATCAGCCCCAGCGTTTT.

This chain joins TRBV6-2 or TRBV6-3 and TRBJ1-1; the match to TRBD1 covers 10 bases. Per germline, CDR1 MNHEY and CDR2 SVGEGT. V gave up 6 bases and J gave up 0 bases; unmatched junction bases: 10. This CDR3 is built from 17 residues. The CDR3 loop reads CASRQISGTGVNTEAFF. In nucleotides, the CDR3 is TGTGCCAGCAGACAGATATCCGGGACAGGGGTGAACACTGAAGCTTTCTTT.

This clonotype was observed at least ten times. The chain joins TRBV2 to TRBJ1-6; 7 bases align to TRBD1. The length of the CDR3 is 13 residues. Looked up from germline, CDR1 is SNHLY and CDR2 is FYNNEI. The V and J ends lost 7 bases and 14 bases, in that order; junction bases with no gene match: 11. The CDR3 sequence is CASKRDSSGALHF. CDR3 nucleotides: TGTGCCAGCAAGAGGGACAGCAGTGGGGCCCTCCACTTT. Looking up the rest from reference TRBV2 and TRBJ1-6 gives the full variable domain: EPEVTQTPSHQVTQMGQEVILRCVPISNHLYFYWYRQILGQKVEFLVSFYNNEISEKSEIFDDQFSVERPDGSNFTLKIRSTKLEDSAMYFCASKRDSSGALHFGNGTRLTVT.

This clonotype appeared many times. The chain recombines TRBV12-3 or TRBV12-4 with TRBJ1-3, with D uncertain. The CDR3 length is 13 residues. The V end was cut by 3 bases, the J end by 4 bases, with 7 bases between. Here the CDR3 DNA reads TGTGCCAGCAGTTTGGTTGGGGGAAACACCATATATTTT. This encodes CASSLVGGNTIYF.

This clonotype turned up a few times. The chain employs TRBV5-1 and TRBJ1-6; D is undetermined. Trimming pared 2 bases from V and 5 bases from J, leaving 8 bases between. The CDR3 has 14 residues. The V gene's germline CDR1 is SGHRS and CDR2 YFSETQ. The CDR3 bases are TGCGCCAGCAGCTTAGGAGGAGATAATTCACCCCTCCACTTT. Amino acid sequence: CASSLGGDNSPLHF.

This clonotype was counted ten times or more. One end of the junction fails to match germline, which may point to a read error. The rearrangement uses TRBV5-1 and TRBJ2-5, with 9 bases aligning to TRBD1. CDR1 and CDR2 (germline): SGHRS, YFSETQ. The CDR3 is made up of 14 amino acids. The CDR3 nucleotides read TGTGCCAGCAGCTTGGGACAGGGACAAGAGACCCAGTACTTC. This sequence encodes CASSLGQGQETQYF.